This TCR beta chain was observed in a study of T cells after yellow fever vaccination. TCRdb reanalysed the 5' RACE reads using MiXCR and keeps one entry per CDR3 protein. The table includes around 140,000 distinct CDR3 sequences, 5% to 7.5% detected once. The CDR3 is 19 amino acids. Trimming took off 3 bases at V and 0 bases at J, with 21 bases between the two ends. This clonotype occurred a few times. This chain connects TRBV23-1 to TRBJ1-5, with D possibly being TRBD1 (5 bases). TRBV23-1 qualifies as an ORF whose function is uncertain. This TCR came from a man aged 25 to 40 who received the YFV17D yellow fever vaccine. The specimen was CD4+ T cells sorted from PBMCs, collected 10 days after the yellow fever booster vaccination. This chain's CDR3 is CASSHSDTRGLYSNQPQHF. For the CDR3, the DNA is TGCGCCAGCAGTCACTCGGACACACGCGGACTCTATAGCAATCAGCCCCAGCATTTT.